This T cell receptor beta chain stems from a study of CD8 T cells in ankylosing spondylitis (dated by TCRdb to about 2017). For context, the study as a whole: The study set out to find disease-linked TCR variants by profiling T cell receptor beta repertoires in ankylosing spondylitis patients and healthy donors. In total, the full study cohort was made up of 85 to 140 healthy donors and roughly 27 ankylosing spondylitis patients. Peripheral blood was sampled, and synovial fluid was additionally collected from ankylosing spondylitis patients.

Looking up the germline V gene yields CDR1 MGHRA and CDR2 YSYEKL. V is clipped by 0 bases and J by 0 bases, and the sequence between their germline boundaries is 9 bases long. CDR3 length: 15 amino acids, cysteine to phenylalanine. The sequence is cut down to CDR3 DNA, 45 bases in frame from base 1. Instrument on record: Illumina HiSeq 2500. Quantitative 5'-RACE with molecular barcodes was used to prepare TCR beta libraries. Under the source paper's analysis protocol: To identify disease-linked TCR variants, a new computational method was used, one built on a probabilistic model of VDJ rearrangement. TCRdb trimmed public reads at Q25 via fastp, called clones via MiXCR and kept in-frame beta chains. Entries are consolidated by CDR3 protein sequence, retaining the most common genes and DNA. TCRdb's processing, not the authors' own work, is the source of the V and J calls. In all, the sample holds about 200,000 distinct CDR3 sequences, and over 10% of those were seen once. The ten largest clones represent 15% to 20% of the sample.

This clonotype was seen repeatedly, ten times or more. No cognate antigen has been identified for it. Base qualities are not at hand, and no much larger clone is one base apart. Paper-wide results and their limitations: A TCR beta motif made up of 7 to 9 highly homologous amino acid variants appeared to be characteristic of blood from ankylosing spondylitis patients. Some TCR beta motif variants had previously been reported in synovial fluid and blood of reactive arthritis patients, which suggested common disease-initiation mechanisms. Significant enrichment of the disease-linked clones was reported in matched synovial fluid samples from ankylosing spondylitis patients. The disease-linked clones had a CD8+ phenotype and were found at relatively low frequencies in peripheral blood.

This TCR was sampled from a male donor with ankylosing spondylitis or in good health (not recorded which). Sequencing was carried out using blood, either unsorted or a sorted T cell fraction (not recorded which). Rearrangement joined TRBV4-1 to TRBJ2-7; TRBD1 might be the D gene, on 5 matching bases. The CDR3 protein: CASSQESGNSYEQYF. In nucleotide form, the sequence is TGCGCCAGCAGCCAAGAGTCAGGGAACTCCTACGAGCAGTACTTC.